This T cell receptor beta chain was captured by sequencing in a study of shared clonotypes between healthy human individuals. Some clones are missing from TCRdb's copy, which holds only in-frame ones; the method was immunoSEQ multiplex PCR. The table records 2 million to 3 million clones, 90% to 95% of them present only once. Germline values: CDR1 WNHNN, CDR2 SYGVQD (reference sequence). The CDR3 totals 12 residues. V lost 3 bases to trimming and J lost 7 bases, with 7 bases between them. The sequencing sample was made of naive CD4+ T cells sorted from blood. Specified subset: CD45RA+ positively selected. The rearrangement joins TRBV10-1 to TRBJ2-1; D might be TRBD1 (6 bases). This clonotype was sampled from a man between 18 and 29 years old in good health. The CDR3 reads CASSERGNEQFF. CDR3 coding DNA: TGCGCCAGCAGTGAAAGGGGGAATGAGCAGTTCTTC.